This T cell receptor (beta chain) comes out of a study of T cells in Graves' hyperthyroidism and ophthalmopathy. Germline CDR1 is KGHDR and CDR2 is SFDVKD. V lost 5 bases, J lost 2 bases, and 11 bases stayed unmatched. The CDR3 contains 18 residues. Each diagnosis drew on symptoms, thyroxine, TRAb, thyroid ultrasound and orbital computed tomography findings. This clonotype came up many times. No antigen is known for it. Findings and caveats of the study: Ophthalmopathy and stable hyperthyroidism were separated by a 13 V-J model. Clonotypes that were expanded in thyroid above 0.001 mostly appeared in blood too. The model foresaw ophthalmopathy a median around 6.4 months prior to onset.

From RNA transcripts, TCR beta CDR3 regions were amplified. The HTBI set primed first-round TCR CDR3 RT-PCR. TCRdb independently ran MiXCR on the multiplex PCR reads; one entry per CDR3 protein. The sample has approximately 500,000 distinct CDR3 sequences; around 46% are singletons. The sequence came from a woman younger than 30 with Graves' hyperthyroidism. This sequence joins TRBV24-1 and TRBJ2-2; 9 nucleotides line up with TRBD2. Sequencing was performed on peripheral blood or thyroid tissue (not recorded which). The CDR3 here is CATSVSLAGSSNTGELFF. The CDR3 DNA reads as TGTGCCACCAGTGTGTCCCTAGCGGGATCGAGTAACACCGGGGAGCTGTTTTTT.